This entry describes one T cell receptor beta chain. Authors' analysis steps: Estimation of nucleated cell counts was performed using reference gene primer amplification. Here immunoSEQ multiplex PCR was the method, and the copy in TCRdb shows in-frame clones only, minus some. That table gives V, J and clone size, and the DNA gave D and trimming. The table includes approximately 350,000 clones, about 88% detected once. CDR1 and CDR2 (germline): MNHEY, SVGEGT. CDR3 size: 14 residues. V was trimmed by 0 bases and J by 6 bases, leaving 9 bases between them. This record belongs to a study of blood T cell repertoires in COVID-19. Overall study context: Donors in the United States, Italy and Spain gave samples during acute or convalescent COVID-19. The analysed material was cDNA or gDNA that came from T cells, B-cell-depleted T cells, or PBMCs.

Seattle enrolled patients during active infection and tracked them longitudinally. This sequence joins TRBV6-2 or TRBV6-3 and TRBJ2-1; TRBD2 might be the D (7 bases). Material: peripheral blood. This receptor was obtained from a woman between 55 and 75 years old with COVID-19, enrolled during active disease. The CDR3, as DNA: TGTGCCAGCAGTTACTCAGGGGGGGTCAATGAGCAGTTCTTC. Its protein is CASSYSGGVNEQFF.